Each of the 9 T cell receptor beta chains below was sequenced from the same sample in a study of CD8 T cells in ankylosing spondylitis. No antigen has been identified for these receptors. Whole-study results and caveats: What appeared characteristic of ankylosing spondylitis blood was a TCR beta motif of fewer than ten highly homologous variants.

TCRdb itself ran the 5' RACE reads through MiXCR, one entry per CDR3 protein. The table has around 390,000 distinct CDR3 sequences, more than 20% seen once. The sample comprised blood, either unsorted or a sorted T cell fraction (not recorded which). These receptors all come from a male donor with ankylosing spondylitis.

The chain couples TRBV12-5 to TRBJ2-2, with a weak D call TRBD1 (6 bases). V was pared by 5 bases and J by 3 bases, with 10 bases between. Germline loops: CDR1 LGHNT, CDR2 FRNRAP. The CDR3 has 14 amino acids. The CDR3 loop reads CASGRTEYTGELFF. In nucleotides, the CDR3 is TGTGCTAGTGGTCGGACAGAGTACACCGGGGAGCTGTTTTTT.

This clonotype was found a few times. CDR3 sequence (DNA): TGTGCCAGCAGAACGGTCTGGAAGCTCTACAATGAGCAGTTCTTC. Protein sequence: CASRTVWKLYNEQFF. The genes are TRBV2 and TRBJ2-1; D gene unclear. This CDR3 has 15 amino acids. V was shortened by 6 bases and J by 3 bases, with 15 bases between the two germline ends. Germline V gene lookup returns CDR1 SNHLY and CDR2 FYNNEI.

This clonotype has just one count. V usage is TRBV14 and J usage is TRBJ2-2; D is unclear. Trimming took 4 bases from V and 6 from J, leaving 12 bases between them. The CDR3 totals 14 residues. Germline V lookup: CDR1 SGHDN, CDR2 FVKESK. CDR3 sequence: CASSPTRASGELFF. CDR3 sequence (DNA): TGTGCCAGCAGCCCAACCCGAGCCTCCGGGGAGCTGTTTTTT.

The CDR3 region is CASSPSGSGYNEQFF. CDR3 bases: TGCGCCAGCAGCCCTAGCGGGAGCGGATACAATGAGCAGTTCTTC. The chain couples TRBV4-3 to TRBJ2-1, with 10 nucleotides matching TRBD2. CDR1 is LGHNA and CDR2 is YSLEER in the germline V gene. The CDR3 sequence is 15 residues long. J was trimmed by 4 bases and V by 4 bases; bases with no gene match: 4.

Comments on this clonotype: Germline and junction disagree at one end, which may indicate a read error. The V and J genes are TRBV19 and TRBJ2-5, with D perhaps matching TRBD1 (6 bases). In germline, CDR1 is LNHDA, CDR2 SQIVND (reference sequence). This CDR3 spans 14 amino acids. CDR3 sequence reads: CASNPGTTQGTQYF. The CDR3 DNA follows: TGTGCCAGTAACCCCGGGACAACTCAAGGGACCCAGTACTTC.

The CDR3 spells CASSPKSDTEAFF. The CDR3 DNA sequence: TGTGCCAGCTCACCCAAGTCGGACACTGAAGCTTTCTTT. The chain recombines TRBV18 with TRBJ1-1; no clear D. The V end was cut by 3 bases, the J end by 3 bases, with 8 bases between. This CDR3 is built from 13 residues. The germline V gene encodes CDR1 KGHSH and CDR2 LQKENI.

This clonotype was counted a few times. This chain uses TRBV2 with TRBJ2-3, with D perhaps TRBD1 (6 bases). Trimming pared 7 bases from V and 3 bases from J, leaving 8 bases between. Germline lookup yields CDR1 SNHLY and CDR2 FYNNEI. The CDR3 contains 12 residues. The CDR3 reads CASTTGTDTQYF. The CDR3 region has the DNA TGTGCCAGCACAACAGGGACAGATACGCAGTATTTT.

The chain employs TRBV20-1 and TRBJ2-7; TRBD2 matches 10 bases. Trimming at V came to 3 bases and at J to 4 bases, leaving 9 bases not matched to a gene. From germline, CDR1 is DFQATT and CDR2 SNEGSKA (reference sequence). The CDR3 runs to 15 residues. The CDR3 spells CSARPLAGDRYEQYF. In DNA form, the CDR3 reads TGCAGTGCTAGGCCCCTAGCGGGAGATAGGTACGAGCAGTACTTC.

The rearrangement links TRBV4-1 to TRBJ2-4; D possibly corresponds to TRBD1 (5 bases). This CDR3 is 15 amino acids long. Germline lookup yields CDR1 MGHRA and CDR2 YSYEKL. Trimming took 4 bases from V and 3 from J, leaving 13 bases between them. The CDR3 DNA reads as TGCGCCAGCAGCCTCCTGGGGCTTATCAAAAACATTCAGTACTTC. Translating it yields CASSLLGLIKNIQYF.